This TCR beta chain derives from a study of blood T cell repertoires in COVID-19. The overall study: There were acute and convalescent COVID-19 samples, and they came from the United States, Italy and Spain. Sources were T cells, B-cell-depleted T cells, or PBMCs; the material itself was cDNA or gDNA.

The V end lost 4 bases, the J end lost 1 base, and 13 bases lay between the germline ends. Germline CDR1 and CDR2: LGHNA and YSLEER. The CDR3 loop spans 15 amino acids. Libraries were prepared by immunoSEQ multiplex PCR; TCRdb keeps only in-frame clonotypes and omits some of them. The sample holds approximately 150,000 clones; 85% to 95% are singletons and the top ten take just under 2%. The sequence derives from a woman aged 55-69 years with COVID-19, enrolled during active disease. The sequenced material came from peripheral blood. The rearrangement joins TRBV4-3 to TRBJ1-1, with a tentative D call TRBD1 (6 bases). CDR3 residues: CASSLSDSRNTEAFF. CDR3 DNA: TGCGCCAGCAGCCTTTCGGACAGCCGGAACACTGAAGCTTTCTTT.